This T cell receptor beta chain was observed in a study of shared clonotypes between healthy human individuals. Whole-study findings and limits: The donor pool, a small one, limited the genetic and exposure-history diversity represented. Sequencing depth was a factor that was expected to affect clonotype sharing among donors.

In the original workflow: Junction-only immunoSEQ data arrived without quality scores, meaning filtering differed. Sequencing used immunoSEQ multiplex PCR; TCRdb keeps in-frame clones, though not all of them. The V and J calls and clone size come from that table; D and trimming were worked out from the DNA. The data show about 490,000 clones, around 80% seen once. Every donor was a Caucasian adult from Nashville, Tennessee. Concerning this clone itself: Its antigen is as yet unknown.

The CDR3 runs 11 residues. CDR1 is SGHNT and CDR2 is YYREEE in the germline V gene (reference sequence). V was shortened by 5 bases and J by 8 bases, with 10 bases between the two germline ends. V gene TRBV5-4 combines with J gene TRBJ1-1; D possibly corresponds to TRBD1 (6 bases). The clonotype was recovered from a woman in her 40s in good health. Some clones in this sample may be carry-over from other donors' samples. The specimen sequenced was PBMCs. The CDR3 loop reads CASSYDREAFF. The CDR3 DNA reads TGTGCCAGCAGTTACGACAGGGAAGCTTTCTTT. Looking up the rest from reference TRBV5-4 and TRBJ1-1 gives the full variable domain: ETGVTQSPTHLIKTRGQQVTLRCSSQSGHNTVSWYQQALGQGPQFIFQYYREEENGRGNFPPRFSGLQFPNYSSELNVNALELDDSALYLCASSYDREAFFGQGTRLTVV.